This TCR beta chain originates from a study of post-analysis software for immune sequencing data. Sequencing libraries made from TCR beta cDNA carried unique molecular identifiers. Using its own MiXCR run on the PCR reads, TCRdb lists one record per CDR3 protein. The data contain hundreds of thousands of distinct CDR3 sequences, roughly 58% of them singletons. Findings and caveats of the study: Five or six TRBV segments were significantly more frequent in patients than in controls. TRBV5-6, TRBV5-1 and TRBV20-1 were among these segments.

This CDR3 spans 17 amino acids. The germline gives CDR1 ENHRY, CDR2 SYGVKD. Losses at the gene ends were 5 bases for V and 8 bases for J; bases not matched to a gene: 12. Remarks on this clonotype: What it recognizes is unknown.

This chain connects TRBV10-3 to TRBJ2-1; TRBD2 aligns across 13 bases. The specimen sequenced was blood. The receptor was isolated from a girl between 10 and 17 years old with multiple sclerosis. The CDR3 here is CAISLTTGTSGTDEQFF. The CDR3, as DNA: TGTGCCATCAGTCTAACAACTGGGACTAGCGGGACAGATGAGCAGTTCTTC.